Listed below are T cell receptor beta chains from one sample, sequenced in a study of tumor-infiltrating lymphocytes in primary liver carcinoma. MiXCR, run by TCRdb on the multiplex PCR reads, gives a single entry per CDR3 protein. The sample has around 81,000 distinct CDR3 sequences; 70% to 80% are singletons. The source material was liver tumor tissue from sampling region 4. Every receptor here comes from a woman aged 60-70 years with primary liver carcinoma and hepatitis B virus infection. CDR3s include the opening cysteine and the closing phenylalanine or tryptophan. Each record gives: J gene, V gene, D gene, clone size, CDR3 length, CDR3 protein, CDR3 DNA. The D gene is left open where the match is weak. For some rows the clone size is stated as once, few or many, or as a class when expanded; others skip it.

>TRBJ1-2|TRBV29-1|NA|NA|12
CSIKGDNYGCTF
NA
>TRBJ2-1|TRBV5-1|TRBD1|many|15
CASSSGQGMSNEQFF
TGCGCCAGCAGCTCGGGACAGGGGATGTCCAATGAGCAGTTCTTC
>TRBJ1-4|TRBV28|NA|many|15
CASSSLGTADGKLFF
TGTGCCAGCAGTTCCCTCGGGACGGCGGACGGAAAACTGTTTTTT
>TRBJ2-5|TRBV11-2|NA|NA|14
CASSLGQFEETQYF
TGTGCCAGCAGCTTAGGGCAGTTTGAAGAGACCCAGTACTTC
>TRBJ2-7|TRBV5-1|NA|many|14
CASSLVVSVGEQYF
TGCGCCAGCAGCTTGGTAGTTTCAGTAGGCGAGCAGTACTTC
>TRBJ2-3|TRBV11-2|TRBD2|NA|14
CASSSTGGSDTQYF
TGTGCTAGCAGCTCAACGGGGGGGTCAGATACGCAGTATTTT
>TRBJ2-3|TRBV5-6|NA|NA|16
CANSLLGTSSTDMQYF
TGTGCCAACAGCTTGTTAGGCACCTCTAGCACAGATATGCAGTATTTT
>TRBJ2-1|TRBV11-3|NA|NA|12
CASIRTTFMQFF
TGTGCTAGCATCAGAACAACCTTTATGCAGTTCTTC
>TRBJ2-7|TRBV11-1|NA|once|15
CTSNPRTAGLREQYF
TGTACTAGCAACCCTCGGACAGCAGGACTACGCGAGCAGTACTTC
>TRBJ1-5|TRBV6-5|NA|once|13
CASRGGGRDTQHF
TGTGCCAGCAGAGGCGGGGGGCGTGATACGCAGCATTTT
>TRBJ1-2|TRBV7-3|NA|once|14
CASSLSHGGPGYTF
TGTGCCAGCAGCCTATCCCACGGGGGACCAGGCTACACCTTC
>TRBJ2-6|TRBV11-1|NA|NA|15
CASDPSGAGANVLAF
TGTGCCAGCGACCCCTCGGGGGCTGGGGCCAACGTCCTGGCTTTC
>TRBJ1-5|TRBV4-1|NA|NA|14
CASGPNETGRPQHF
TGCGCCAGCGGCCCAAACGAGACGGGTCGGCCCCAGCATTTT
>TRBJ2-7|TRBV11-2|NA|NA|15
CTSGLDPAGTYEQYF
TGTACCAGCGGCCTAGACCCTGCGGGGACCTACGAGCAGTACTTC
>TRBJ1-5|TRBV5-6|TRBD1|NA|16
CASILTGTGDNQPQHF
TGTGCCAGCATCTTGACCGGGACAGGGGACAATCAGCCCCAGCATTTT
>TRBJ2-1|TRBV12-3/TRBV12-4|NA|NA|14
CASSLGGTVNEQFF
TGTGCCAGCAGTCTCGGCGGGACAGTCAATGAGCAGTTCTTC
>TRBJ2-5|TRBV29-1|TRBD1|large|15
CSVEGGTGEQETQYF
TGCAGCGTTGAAGGGGGGACAGGGGAACAAGAGACCCAGTACTTC
>TRBJ1-4|TRBV4-1|NA|NA|16
CSSSPPMGSGREKLFF
TGCTCCAGCAGCCCACCCATGGGCAGTGGACGAGAAAAACTGTTTTTT
>TRBJ2-1|TRBV10-2|NA|NA|15
CASSDMPGGNKEQFF
TGCGCCAGCAGTGATATGCCAGGGGGGAACAAAGAGCAGTTCTTC
>TRBJ2-5|TRBV6-1|TRBD1|many|15
CASSFGDRGGETQYF
TGTGCCAGCAGTTTTGGGGACAGGGGCGGAGAGACCCAGTACTTC
>TRBJ2-2|TRBV11-2|NA|NA|15
CASSSPQGPTREPFF
TGTGCCAGCAGCTCTCCGCAAGGACCGACCAGGGAGCCGTTTTTT
>TRBJ2-5|TRBV24-1|NA|NA|15
CATSDTQTRLETQYF
TGTGCCACCAGTGATACGCAGACTAGGCTCGAGACCCAGTACTTC
>TRBJ2-2|TRBV12-5|TRBD2|NA|17
CASGFLIAGVGTGELFF
TGTGCTAGTGGTTTTTTAATAGCGGGAGTCGGGACCGGGGAGCTGTTCTTT
>TRBJ2-7|TRBV29-1|TRBD1|NA|11
CCVAGTGQKYF
TGCTGCGTAGCCGGGACAGGGCAAAAGTATTTC
>TRBJ2-1|TRBV11-3|NA|NA|15
CPSSLGTTGKIEQFF
TGTCCCAGCAGCTTAGGAACTACTGGGAAGATTGAGCAGTTCTTC
>TRBJ2-1|TRBV11-2|NA|NA|14
CASREVRRRTEQFF
TGTGCCAGCAGAGAGGTTCGGAGGAGAACTGAGCAGTTCTTC
>TRBJ2-7|TRBV6-1|NA|NA|11
CASSESRELYF
TGTGCCAGCAGTGAATCTCGTGAGCTGTACTTC
>TRBJ2-2|TRBV6-1|NA|many|14
CASIWERDTGELFF
TGTGCCAGCATATGGGAACGGGACACCGGGGAGCTGTTTTTT
>TRBJ2-5|TRBV30|TRBD1|many|17
CAWSRQHGQGPTGTQYF
TGTGCCTGGAGTCGACAGCACGGACAGGGGCCGACGGGGACCCAGTACTTC
>TRBJ1-3|TRBV6-6|NA|many|17
CASSYGADGSSGNTIYF
TGTGCCAGCAGTTACGGAGCGGACGGAAGCTCTGGAAACACCATATATTTT
>TRBJ1-6|TRBV11-2|NA|few|12
CASTLVASPPHF
TGTGCCAGCACCTTAGTAGCCTCACCCCCCCACTTT
>TRBJ1-5|TRBV30|NA|NA|15
CPWSTGSYSNQPQHF
TGTCCCTGGAGTACAGGGTCCTATAGCAATCAACCCCAGCATTTT
>TRBJ1-1|TRBV12-3/TRBV12-4|NA|once|14
CTSTYQHPNTEPFF
TGTACCAGCACCTACCAGCACCCGAACACTGAACCTTTCTTT
>TRBJ2-1|TRBV11-3|NA|NA|15
CACGLGTNGKLEQFF
TGTGCCTGCGGCTTAGGAACTAACGGGAAGCTTGAGCAGTTCTTC
>TRBJ2-3|TRBV11-2|NA|NA|17
CVSTLGGLTYTSDTQYF
TGTGTCAGCACCTTAGGGGGACTAACGTACACGTCAGATACGCAATATTTT
>TRBJ2-2|TRBV20-1|NA|NA|15
CSTTLGEGDTGELFF
TGCAGTACCACCCTGGGGGAGGGGGACACTGGGGAGCTGTTTTTT
>TRBJ2-3|TRBV11-3|NA|NA|15
CASSLSRHTTDTQYF
TGTGCCAGCAGTTTAAGTCGACATACTACAGATACGCAGTATTTT
>TRBJ1-2|TRBV6-5|TRBD1|NA|17
CANSTSYRGTPNYGYTF
TGTGCCAACAGTACTTCCTACAGGGGGACCCCTAACTATGGTTACACCTTC
>TRBJ1-2|TRBV5-6|NA|NA|13
CASSPQENYGYIF
TGTGCCAGCAGCCCACAGGAGAACTATGGCTACATCTTC
>TRBJ1-1|TRBV10-2|NA|NA|11
CVSSRTTEAFF
TGCGTCAGCAGTCGGACCACTGAAGCTTTCTTT
>TRBJ2-7|TRBV29-1|NA|NA|14
CNVVGVRGVDEQYF
TGCAACGTTGTAGGCGTGAGGGGAGTCGACGAGCAGTACTTC
>TRBJ1-6|TRBV28|NA|few|16
CASSLGHAGSYSPLHF
TGTGCCAGCAGTTTGGGCCATGCAGGATCGTATTCACCCCTCCACTTT
>TRBJ2-1|TRBV20-1|TRBD1|NA|18
CSARGDRVVRSSYNEQFF
TGCAGTGCTAGGGGGGACAGGGTCGTAAGGAGCTCCTACAATGAGCAGTTCTTC
>TRBJ2-7|TRBV28|TRBD2|NA|18
CANSFVPTSGSPKYVQYF
TGTGCCAACAGTTTCGTTCCGACTAGCGGGAGCCCGAAATACGTGCAGTACTTC
>TRBJ2-3|TRBV6-5|TRBD2|many|13
CASSGTIGDTQYF
TGTGCCAGCAGTGGGACTATTGGGGATACGCAGTATTTT
>TRBJ1-1|TRBV6-6|NA|NA|12
CASTIRGAEAFF
TGTGCCAGCACCATCAGGGGAGCGGAAGCTTTCTTT
>TRBJ2-5|TRBV11-3|NA|NA|15
CVSSSRRGCQETQYF
TGTGTCAGCAGCTCCCGTCGGGGGTGCCAAGAGACTCAGTACTTC
>TRBJ2-3|TRBV6-1|NA|NA|16
CASSERPGVSNQPQYF
TGTGCCAGTAGTGAACGTCCGGGGGTAAGCAATCAGCCCCAGTATTTT
>TRBJ2-3|TRBV29-1|NA|NA|16
CSIAMTSGRRTDTQYF
TGCAGCATTGCCATGACTAGTGGGAGAAGGACAGATACGCAGTATTTT
>TRBJ2-7|TRBV6-1|NA|NA|18
CASSDSLNGAARGYEQYF
TGTGCCAGCAGTGATAGCCTGAATGGAGCGGCGAGGGGTTACGAGCAGTACTTC
>TRBJ2-2|TRBV28|TRBD2|once|14
CTCGGTINTGELFF
TGTACCTGCGGCGGGACTATCAACACCGGGGAGCTGTTTTTT
>TRBJ2-7|TRBV5-6|TRBD2|NA|11
CDSGRSHEKYF
TGTGACAGCGGGAGATCCCACGAGAAGTACTTC
>TRBJ1-1|TRBV30|NA|NA|14
CAWGVGRDHDEAFF
TGTGCCTGGGGTGTGGGCAGGGATCATGATGAAGCTTTCTTT
>TRBJ1-1|TRBV10-2|NA|NA|13
CASTAGRVTEAFF
TGCGCTAGCACTGCTGGACGGGTGACTGAAGCTTTCTTT
>TRBJ2-5|TRBV7-6|NA|NA|14
CASSLTGPKETQYF
TGTGCCAGCAGCCTCACAGGGCCGAAAGAGACCCAGTATTTC
>TRBJ2-3|TRBV7-6|NA|NA|16
CASSLRGWESTDTQYF
TGTGCCAGCAGCTTAAGGGGGTGGGAGTCCACAGATACGCAGTATTTT
>TRBJ2-5|TRBV10-1|NA|NA|15
CANSESSSGRETQYF
TGCGCCAACAGTGAGTCTAGCAGTGGGAGGGAGACCCAGTACTTC
>TRBJ2-1|TRBV6-5|TRBD2|many|13
CASSLLADNEQFF
TGTGCCAGCAGTTTGCTAGCGGACAATGAGCAGTTCTTC
>TRBJ2-7|TRBV12-3/TRBV12-4|NA|NA|14
CASSRGIGRYEQYF
TGTGCCAGCAGTCGAGGGATAGGTAGGTACGAGCAGTACTTC
>TRBJ2-3|TRBV2|NA|NA|14
CASSGQVFTDTQFF
TGTGCCAGCAGTGGACAGGTATTCACAGATACGCAGTTTTTT